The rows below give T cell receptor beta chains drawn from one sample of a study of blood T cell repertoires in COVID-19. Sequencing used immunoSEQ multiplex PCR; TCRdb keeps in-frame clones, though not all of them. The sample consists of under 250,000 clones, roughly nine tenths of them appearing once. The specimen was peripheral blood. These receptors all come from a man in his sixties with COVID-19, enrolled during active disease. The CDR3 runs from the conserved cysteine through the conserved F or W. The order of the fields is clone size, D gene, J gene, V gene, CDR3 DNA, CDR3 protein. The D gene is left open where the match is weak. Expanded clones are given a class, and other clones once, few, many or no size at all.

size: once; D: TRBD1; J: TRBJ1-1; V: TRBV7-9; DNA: TGTGCCAGCAGCTTCTGGACAGGGGGCCTCACTGAAGCTTTCTTT; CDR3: CASSFWTGGLTEAFF
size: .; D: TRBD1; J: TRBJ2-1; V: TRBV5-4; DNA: TGTGCCACCCAACGGGACAGGGGTTCCGATGAGCAGTTCTTC; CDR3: CATQRDRGSDEQFF
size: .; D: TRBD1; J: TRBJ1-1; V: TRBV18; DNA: TGTGCCAGCTCGGAGGGGGCGGCCTCGATTATGAACACTGAAGCTTTCTTT; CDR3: CASSEGAASIMNTEAFF
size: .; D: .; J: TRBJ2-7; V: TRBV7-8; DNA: TGTGCCAGCAGCTCGAGCTCCTACGAGCAGTACTTC; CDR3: CASSSSSYEQYF
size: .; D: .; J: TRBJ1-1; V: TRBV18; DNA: TGTGCCAGCTCAACCCGGCGAGGGGGAGACACTGAAGCTTTCTTT; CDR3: CASSTRRGGDTEAFF
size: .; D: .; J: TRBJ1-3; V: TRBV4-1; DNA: TGCGCCAGCAGCCGCGAGCTTGGAAACACCATATATTTT; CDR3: CASSRELGNTIYF
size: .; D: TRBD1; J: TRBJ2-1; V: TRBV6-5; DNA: TGTGCCAGCAAGATCGGGACAGGGGGAACCAATGAGCAGTTCTTC; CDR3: CASKIGTGGTNEQFF
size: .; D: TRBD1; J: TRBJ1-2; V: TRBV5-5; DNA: TGTGCCAGCAGCCAGACAGGGTTGGACTATGGCTACACCTTC; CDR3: CASSQTGLDYGYTF
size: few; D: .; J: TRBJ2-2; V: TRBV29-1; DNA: TGCAGCGCCATCCGACTGAACACCGGGGAGCTGTTTTTT; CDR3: CSAIRLNTGELFF
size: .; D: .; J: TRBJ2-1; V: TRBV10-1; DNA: TGCGCCAGCAGTTCCAGGCGGGGGCAGGGGTCCTACAATGAGCAGTTCTTC; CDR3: CASSSRRGQGSYNEQFF
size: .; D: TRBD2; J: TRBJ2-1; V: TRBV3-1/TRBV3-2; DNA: TGTGCCAGTCGAGCGGGAGGGCCCTCCTACAATGAGCAGTTCTTC; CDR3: CASRAGGPSYNEQFF
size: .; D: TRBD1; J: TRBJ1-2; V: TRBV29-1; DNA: TGCAGCGTGGCGACAGGGGGAGCCGCACGCAGCTATGGCTACACCTTC; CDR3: CSVATGGAARSYGYTF
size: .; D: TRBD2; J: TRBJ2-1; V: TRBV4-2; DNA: TGTGCCAGCAGCCAAATCGGACTAGCGGCCTACAATGAGCAGTTCTTC; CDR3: CASSQIGLAAYNEQFF
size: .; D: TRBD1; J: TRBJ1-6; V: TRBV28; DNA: TGTGCCAGCAGTTTATTGGGACAGGGGGCAAGTTCACCCCTCCACTTT; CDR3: CASSLLGQGASSPLHF
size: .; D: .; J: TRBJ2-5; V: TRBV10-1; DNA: TGCGCCAGCAGTGTTAAGGGGGAGGAGACCCAGTACTTC; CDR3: CASSVKGEETQYF
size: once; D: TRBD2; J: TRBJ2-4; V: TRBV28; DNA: TGTGCCAGCAGTTTGAATGGCGGGAGAATAGTCTTGGCCAAAAACATTCAGTACTTC; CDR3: CASSLNGGRIVLAKNIQYF
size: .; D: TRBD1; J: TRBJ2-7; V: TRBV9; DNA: TGTGCCAGCAGCGTAGCGCCGACAGGGGGAACCTACGAGCAGTACTTC; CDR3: CASSVAPTGGTYEQYF
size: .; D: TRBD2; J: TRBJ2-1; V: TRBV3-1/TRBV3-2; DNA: TGTGCCAGCAGCCACGGAGGACTAGCGGGAAGTAATGAGCAGTTCTTC; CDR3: CASSHGGLAGSNEQFF
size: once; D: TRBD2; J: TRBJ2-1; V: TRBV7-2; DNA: TGTGCCAGCAGCTTAGTCCGAACTAGCGGGAGCCCGAATGAGCAGTTCTTC; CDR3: CASSLVRTSGSPNEQFF
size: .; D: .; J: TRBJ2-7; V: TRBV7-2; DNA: TGTGCCAGCAGCTTTAACCCAGGGGCCGAGCAGTACTTC; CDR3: CASSFNPGAEQYF
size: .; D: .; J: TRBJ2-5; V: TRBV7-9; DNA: TGTGCCAGCAGCTTAGCTGATGGGGGGGCAGAGACCCAGTACTTC; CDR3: CASSLADGGAETQYF
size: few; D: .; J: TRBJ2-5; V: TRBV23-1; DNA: TGCGCCAGCAGTCTGAGGGCGCAAGAGACCCAGTACTTC; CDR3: CASSLRAQETQYF
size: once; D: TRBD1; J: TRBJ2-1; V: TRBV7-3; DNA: TGTGCCAGCAGCCCGGGGACAGGCTACAATGAGCAGTTCTTC; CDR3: CASSPGTGYNEQFF
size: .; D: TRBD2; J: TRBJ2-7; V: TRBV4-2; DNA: TGTGCCAGCAGCAGACTGGAACCGGGACTAGCGGACGAGCAGTACTTC; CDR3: CASSRLEPGLADEQYF
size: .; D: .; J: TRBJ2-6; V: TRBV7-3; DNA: TGTGCCAGCAGCCCCCCCAGCTCTGGGGCCAACGTCCTGACTTTC; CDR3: CASSPPSSGANVLTF
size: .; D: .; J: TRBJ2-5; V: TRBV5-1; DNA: TGCGCCAGCAGCTTGGAGGAGGGGGCGAAAGAGACCCAGTACTTC; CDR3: CASSLEEGAKETQYF
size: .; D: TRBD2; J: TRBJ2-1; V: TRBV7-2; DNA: TGTGCCAGCAGCAGGGGACTAGCGGGAGGGGATGAGCAGTTCTTC; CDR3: CASSRGLAGGDEQFF
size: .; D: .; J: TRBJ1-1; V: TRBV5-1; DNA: TGCGCCAGCAGCTTGATATCTAACACTGAAGCTTTCTTT; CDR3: CASSLISNTEAFF
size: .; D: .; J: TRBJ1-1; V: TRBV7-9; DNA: TGTGCCAGCAGCTTAGTTCCGGGGGAAGCTTTCTTT; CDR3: CASSLVPGEAFF
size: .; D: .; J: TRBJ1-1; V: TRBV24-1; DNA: TGTGCCACCAGTTCCGGAGGCAGGAACACTGAAGCTTTCTTT; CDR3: CATSSGGRNTEAFF
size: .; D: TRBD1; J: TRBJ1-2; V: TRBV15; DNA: TGTGCCACCAGCAGTGCGGACAGGGAGGGAGGCTACACCTTC; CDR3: CATSSADREGGYTF
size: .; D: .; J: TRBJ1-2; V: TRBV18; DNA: TGTGCCAGCTCACCACAACGGGACTATGGCTACACCTTC; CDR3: CASSPQRDYGYTF
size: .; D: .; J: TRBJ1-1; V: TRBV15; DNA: TGTGCCACCAGCATAGGGGGAGACACTGAAGCTTTCTTT; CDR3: CATSIGGDTEAFF
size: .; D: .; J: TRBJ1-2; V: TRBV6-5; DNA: TGTGCCAGCAGTTACTCGGGCAGGGATAATCGCTACACCTTC; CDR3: CASSYSGRDNRYTF
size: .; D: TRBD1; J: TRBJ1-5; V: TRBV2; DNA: TGTGCCAGCAGACAAGAGGGACAGGGAAATCAGCCCCAGCATTTT; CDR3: CASRQEGQGNQPQHF